This T cell receptor beta chain was recovered during a study of cytomegalovirus exposure and HLA in healthy donors. Study outcomes and limitations: Later work associated 16,951 TCR beta sequences with HLA alleles at 0.05 false discovery rate. The likely explanation for a cluster of highly shared sequence variants was sequencing artifact. Later analysis showed TCR association rates varying by HLA locus, highest for DRB1 and lowest for HLA-C. A later analysis reported that several of the most significant clusters appeared to be linked to common viral pathogens, among them Epstein-Barr virus.

This clone was observed a few times. The antigen is undetermined. V gave up 6 bases and J gave up 6 bases; unmatched junction bases: 6. The CDR3 has 12 amino acids. The germline CDR1 and CDR2 sequences are SQVTM and ANQGSEA. Both 60 Vbeta primers and 13 Jbeta primers went into the PCR. Assay used: immunoSEQ multiplex PCR; TCRdb lists only in-frame clones, some missing. The profile shows tens of thousands of clones, 75% to 80% of them singletons. This sequence was found in a man aged 18 to 29 in good health and CMV-seropositive. Sequenced material: PBMCs. The gene calls are TRBV29-1 and TRBJ2-3; TRBD1 aligns across 7 bases. The CDR3 is CSVGQGVDTQYF. DNA for the CDR3: TGCAGCGTGGGGCAGGGGGTGGATACGCAGTATTTT.